This TCR beta chain was observed in a study of neurological immune-mediated disorders. Per sequencing run, 15-18 subjects together gave over 170 million TCR-beta sequences. One entry per CDR3 protein results from TCRdb running MiXCR on the 5' RACE reads. The data hold 20,000 to 25,000 distinct CDR3 sequences, with roughly 6.3% observed a single time. This clonotype was counted at least ten times. This CDR3 has 18 amino acids. The germline V gene has CDR1 MNHNY and CDR2 SVGAGI (reference sequence). V was cut by 3 bases and J by 1 base, with 20 bases left in between. Source material: PBMCs. The TCR originated in a woman between 40 and 50 years old in good health. The V and J genes are TRBV6-6 and TRBJ2-3; D remains unclear. CDR3 in amino acids: CASSYKVSSAKGTDTQYF. The CDR3 DNA reads as TGTGCCAGCAGTTATAAAGTTAGTTCAGCTAAAGGCACAGATACGCAGTATTTT.